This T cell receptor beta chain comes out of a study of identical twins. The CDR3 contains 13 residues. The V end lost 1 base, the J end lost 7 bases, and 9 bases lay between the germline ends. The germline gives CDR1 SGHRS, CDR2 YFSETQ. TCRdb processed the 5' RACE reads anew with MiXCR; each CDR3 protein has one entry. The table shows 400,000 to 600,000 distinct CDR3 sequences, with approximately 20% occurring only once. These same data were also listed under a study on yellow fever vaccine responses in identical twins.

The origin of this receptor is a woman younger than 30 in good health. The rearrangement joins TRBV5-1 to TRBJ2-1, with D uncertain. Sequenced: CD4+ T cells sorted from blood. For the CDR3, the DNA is TGCGCCAGCAGCTTGAGCCGGGTAAATGAGCAGTTCTTC. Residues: CASSLSRVNEQFF. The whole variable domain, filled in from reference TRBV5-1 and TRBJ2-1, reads KAGVTQTPRYLIKTRGQQVTLSCSPISGHRSVSWYQQTPGQGLQFLFEYFSETQRNKGNFPGRFSGRQFSNSRSEMNVSTLELGDSALYLCASSLSRVNEQFFGPGTRLTVL.